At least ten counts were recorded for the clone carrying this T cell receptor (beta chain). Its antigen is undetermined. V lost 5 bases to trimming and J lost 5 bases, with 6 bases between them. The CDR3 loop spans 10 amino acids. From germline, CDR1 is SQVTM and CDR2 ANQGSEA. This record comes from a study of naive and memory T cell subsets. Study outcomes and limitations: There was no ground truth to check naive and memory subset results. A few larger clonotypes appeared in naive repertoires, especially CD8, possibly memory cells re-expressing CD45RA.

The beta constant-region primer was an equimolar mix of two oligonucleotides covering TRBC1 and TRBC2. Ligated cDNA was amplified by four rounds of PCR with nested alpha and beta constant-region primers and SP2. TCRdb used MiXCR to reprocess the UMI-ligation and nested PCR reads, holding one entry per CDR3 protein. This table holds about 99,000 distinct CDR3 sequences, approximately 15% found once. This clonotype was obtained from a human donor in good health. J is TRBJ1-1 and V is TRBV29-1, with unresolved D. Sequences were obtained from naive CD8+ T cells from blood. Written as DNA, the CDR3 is TGCAGCGTTTGGGAGACTGAAGCTTTCTTT. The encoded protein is CSVWETEAFF.